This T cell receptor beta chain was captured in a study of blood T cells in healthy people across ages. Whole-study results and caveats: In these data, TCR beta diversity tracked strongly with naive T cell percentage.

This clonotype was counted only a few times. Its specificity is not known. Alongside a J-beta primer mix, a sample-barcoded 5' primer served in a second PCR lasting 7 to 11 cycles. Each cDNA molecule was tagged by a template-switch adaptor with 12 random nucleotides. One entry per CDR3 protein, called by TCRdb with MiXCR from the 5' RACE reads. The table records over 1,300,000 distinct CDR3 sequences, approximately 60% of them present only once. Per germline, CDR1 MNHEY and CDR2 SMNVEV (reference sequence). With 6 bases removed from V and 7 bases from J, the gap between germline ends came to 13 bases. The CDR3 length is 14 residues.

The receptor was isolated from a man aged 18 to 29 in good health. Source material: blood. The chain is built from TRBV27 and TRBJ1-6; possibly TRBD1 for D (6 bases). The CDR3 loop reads CASRRAGENSPLHF. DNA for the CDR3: TGTGCCAGCAGGCGGGCAGGGGAAAATTCACCCCTCCACTTT.